A selection of T cell receptor beta chains follows, all from one sample in a study of regulatory T cells in long-lasting Graves disease. MiXCR, applied by TCRdb to the multiplex PCR reads, yields one record per CDR3 protein. The table records 400,000 to 450,000 distinct CDR3 sequences, about 17% of them present only once. This sample was also put to use in a study of T cells in Graves' hyperthyroidism and ophthalmopathy.

The source was peripheral blood mononuclear cells (PBMCs), collected at new diagnosis, from a patient treated with antithyroid drugs. The receptors derive from a woman aged 25 to 39 with Graves disease. CDR3s leave out the opening cysteine and the closing phenylalanine or tryptophan.

cdr3_aa v_call
SAAKGHYSNQPQH TRBV20-1
ASGLAGGLGGELF TRBV27
ASSPRGSPGNTIY TRBV18
ASSHWGRSNTGELF TRBV4-1
ASSYGHTGELF TRBV6-5
AWSPGQGYQPQH TRBV30
ASQGGGSSYNEQF TRBV19
SVGSTGELF TRBV29-1
ASVTGGVTEAF TRBV6-1
ASSLQGGSTEAF TRBV12-3/TRBV12-4
ASSSSPHNSGNTIY TRBV7-2
ASSVRVIYEQY TRBV2
ASSEIPRKGGLDETQY TRBV25-1
ASSFPPVPLDGDTQY TRBV28
ASSLEGAYEQY TRBV28
ASSPQARGNEQY TRBV18
ASSIGLGGQPQH TRBV19
ATSETGGTGANVLT TRBV24-1
ASSLGRLAGADTQY TRBV13
SVDRSGKGSDTQY TRBV29-1
SARGWWDGASELNTDTQY TRBV20-1
SARDRGKEKLF TRBV20-1
ASSITASTDTQY TRBV2
ASSLKGARGLSGEQY TRBV28
ASRTSGQIYNEQF TRBV28
ASSYSSDGRDQY TRBV6-5
ASSLRPTGPEQF TRBV12-3/TRBV12-4
ASNYREGPLRPNTEAF TRBV6-5
ASNPSGGVDTQY TRBV30
ASRRTGNTEAF TRBV28
ASSSGTSTNEQF TRBV5-1
ASSPNSYGYT TRBV18
ASSLTGADDTQY TRBV5-1
ACNLGNLRAYEQY TRBV2
ASSLGGGTSGNEQF TRBV11-3
ASSPAKTGGGAAYEQY TRBV5-1
ASSLILNEQF TRBV6-1
SARQNQISNQPQH TRBV20-1
ATSDPDIYGYT TRBV24-1
AWGEGSGGYTEAF TRBV30
ASSYRVTNYGYT TRBV3-1
SARPFSGRDSYEQY TRBV20-1
AISEFDRDRNTIY TRBV10-3
ASSTPGQNYGYT TRBV28
ASSFPRQGLETNEKLF TRBV28
ATVKLRNEQF TRBV7-9
ASRRTSGSTPEQF TRBV2
ASSHRAGVNEQY TRBV6-1
ASSPQGDRAYEQY TRBV11-2
ASGDRSSYNEQF TRBV5-1